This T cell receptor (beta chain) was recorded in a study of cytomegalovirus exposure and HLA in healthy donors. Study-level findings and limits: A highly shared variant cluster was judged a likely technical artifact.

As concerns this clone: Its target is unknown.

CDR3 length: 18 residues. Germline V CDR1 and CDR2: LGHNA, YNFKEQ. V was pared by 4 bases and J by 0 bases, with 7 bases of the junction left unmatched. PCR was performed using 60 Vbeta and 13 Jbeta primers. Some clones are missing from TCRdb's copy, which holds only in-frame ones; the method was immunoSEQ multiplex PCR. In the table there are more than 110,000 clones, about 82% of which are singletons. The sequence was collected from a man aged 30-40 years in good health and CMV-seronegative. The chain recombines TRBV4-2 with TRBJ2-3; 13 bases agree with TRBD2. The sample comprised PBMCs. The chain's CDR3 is CASSLRLAGGTSTDTQYF. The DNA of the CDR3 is TGTGCCAGCAGCCTCCGACTAGCGGGGGGTACTAGCACAGATACGCAGTATTTT.